These 14 T cell receptor beta chains came from one sample sequenced in a study of blood T cell repertoires in COVID-19. TCRdb keeps only in-frame clones here, not all; method: immunoSEQ multiplex PCR. The repertoire holds about 220,000 clones, with around 88% as singletons. The sequenced sample was PBMCs or T cells enriched from blood (not recorded which). Receptor source: a woman between 50 and 59 years old with acute COVID-19.

This chain connects TRBV6-5 to TRBJ2-2, with a possible D match to TRBD1 (5 bases). The CDR3 length is 13 residues. From germline, CDR1 is MNHEY and CDR2 SVGAGI. V was shortened by 2 bases and J by 9 bases, with 10 bases between the two germline ends. The CDR3 coding sequence is TGTGCCAGCAGTTACATGATGGGGCGGGAGCTGTTTTTT. Translated: CASSYMMGRELFF.

This rearrangement joins TRBV5-5 to TRBJ2-7; D ambiguous. The CDR3 has 15 amino acids. Trimming removed 3 bases at V and 2 bases at J, with 15 bases between. Germline CDR1 and CDR2: SGHKS and YYEKEE (reference sequence). The CDR3 DNA reads as TGTGCCAGCAGCTACGAAGCAGACTCTCCCTACGAGCAGTACTTC. It is translated as CASSYEADSPYEQYF.

This chain joins TRBV30 and TRBJ1-5; D perhaps matches TRBD1 (5 bases). Germline CDR1 reads GTSNPN; CDR2 reads SVGIG (reference sequence). The CDR3 spans 16 residues. Trimming removed 5 bases from V and 6 bases from J, with 23 bases in between. CDR3 sequence: CAWGPAWQGLGQPQHF. The CDR3 bases are TGTGCCTGGGGCCCAGCGTGGCAGGGACTTGGTCAGCCCCAGCATTTT.

V gene TRBV7-2 combines with J gene TRBJ2-3; D is uncertain. V was trimmed by 4 bases and J by 6 bases, leaving 11 bases between them. CDR3 length equals 13 residues. The germline CDR1 and CDR2 sequences are SGHTA and FQGNSA. The CDR3 protein is CASSYNRLDTQYF. Here the CDR3 DNA reads TGTGCCAGCAGCTACAATCGACTGGATACGCAGTATTTT.

The V and J genes are TRBV30 and TRBJ1-1; a possible D gene is TRBD1 (6 bases). V lost 2 bases, J lost 0 bases, and 7 bases lay in between. Germline values: CDR1 GTSNPN, CDR2 SVGIG (reference sequence). The CDR3 spans 13 residues. The CDR3 region is CAWSTGMNTEAFF. The CDR3, as DNA: TGTGCCTGGAGTACAGGGATGAACACTGAAGCTTTCTTT.

This clone was found a few times. This sequence joins TRBV12-3 or TRBV12-4 and TRBJ1-2; D is unresolved. This CDR3 has 12 amino acids. Between the trimmed V and J ends, which lost 3 bases and 3 bases, there was a span of 5 bases. The CDR3 sequence is CASSFADYGYTF. Here the CDR3 DNA reads TGTGCCAGCAGTTTTGCGGACTATGGCTACACCTTC.

Only a few counts were recorded for this clone. The chain combines TRBV14 with TRBJ1-2; D not resolved. Trimming pared 4 bases from V and 6 bases from J, leaving 9 bases between. The CDR3 covers 12 residues. The V gene's germline CDR1 is SGHDN and CDR2 FVKESK. CDR3 DNA: TGTGCCAGCAGCCGTAACTCGGATGGCTACACCTTC. Residues: CASSRNSDGYTF.

This sequence joins TRBV30 and TRBJ2-5; 9 nucleotides line up with TRBD2. The V gene end was trimmed by 2 bases and the J gene end by 5 bases; junction bases not matched to a gene: 12. The CDR3 extends over 16 amino acids. CDR1 is GTSNPN, CDR2 SVGIG, per germline (reference sequence). CDR3 amino acids: CAWSWVSSGIAETQYF. CDR3 nucleotides: TGTGCCTGGAGTTGGGTTTCTAGCGGGATTGCGGAGACCCAGTACTTC. The full variable domain, its missing parts supplied by reference TRBV30 and TRBJ2-5, is SQTIHQWPATLVQPVGSPLSLECTVEGTSNPNLYWYRQAAGRGLQLLFYSVGIGQISSEVPQNLSASRPQDRQFILSSKKLLLSDSGFYLCAWSWVSSGIAETQYFGPGTRLLVL.

V is TRBV28 and J is TRBJ2-2, with 14 bases lining up with TRBD2. Germline CDR1 is MDHEN and CDR2 is SYDVKM. The CDR3 is 20 amino acids. Trimming took 3 bases from V and 3 from J; bases not matched to a gene: 12. CDR3 region: CASSLTRLAGGPMDTGELFF. The CDR3 DNA is TGTGCCAGCAGTTTGACCCGACTAGCGGGAGGGCCCATGGACACCGGGGAGCTGTTTTTT.

The chain joins TRBV25-1 to TRBJ2-1, with TRBD2 matching 10 bases. Germline V gene sequence: CDR1 MGHDK, CDR2 SYGVNS. The CDR3 sequence is 16 residues long. Trimming at V came to 0 bases and at J to 5 bases, leaving 4 bases not matched to a gene. The CDR3 DNA reads TGTGCCAGCAGTGAATATCGAGCGGGAGGGCACAATGAGCAGTTCTTC. Translation: CASSEYRAGGHNEQFF.

This chain joins TRBV27 and TRBJ2-1, with TRBD2 identical over 13 bases. V lost 5 bases to trimming and J lost 3 bases; unmatched junction nucleotides: 10. Germline V gene lookup returns CDR1 MNHEY and CDR2 SMNVEV (reference sequence). The CDR3 consists of 18 residues. As DNA, the CDR3 is TGTGCCAGCAGTCCAATGGGACTAGCGGGGACCCACTACAATGAGCAGTTCTTC. Amino acid sequence: CASSPMGLAGTHYNEQFF.

The V call is TRBV15, the J call TRBJ2-7, with 8 bases identical to TRBD2. Trimming removed 0 bases from V and 2 bases from J; junction bases left unmatched: 3. CDR3 size: 15 residues. CDR1 is LNHNV, CDR2 YYDKDF, per germline (reference sequence). CDR3 amino acids: CATSREPGGTYEQYF. The CDR3 nucleotides are TGTGCCACCAGCAGAGAACCGGGGGGGACCTACGAGCAGTACTTC.

The chain is built from TRBV19 and TRBJ1-5, with TRBD1 identical over 9 bases. Unmatched junction bases numbered 5, after V lost 1 base and J lost 1 base. Germline loops: CDR1 LNHDA, CDR2 SQIVND (reference sequence). The CDR3 length is 17 residues. CDR3 DNA: TGTGCCAGTAGTATAGTGGGACAGGGTTGGAGCAATCAGCCCCAGCATTTT. It translates to CASSIVGQGWSNQPQHF. The variable domain in full, with the rest retrieved from reference TRBV19 and TRBJ1-5, is DGGITQSPKYLFRKEGQNVTLSCEQNLNHDAMYWYRQDPGQGLRLIYYSQIVNDFQKGDIAEGYSVSREKKESFPLTVTSAQKNPTAFYLCASSIVGQGWSNQPQHFGDGTRLSIL.

The table lists this clone with a few counts. The chain carries TRBV6-5 and TRBJ1-4, with D possibly matching TRBD1 (5 bases). The germline gives CDR1 MNHEY, CDR2 SVGAGI. The V end was cut by 6 bases, the J end by 8 bases, with 16 bases between. The CDR3 has 14 amino acids. The CDR3, as DNA: TGTGCCAGCAGACCCCGAACAGGCGGCGAAAAACTGTTTTTT. It is translated as CASRPRTGGEKLFF.